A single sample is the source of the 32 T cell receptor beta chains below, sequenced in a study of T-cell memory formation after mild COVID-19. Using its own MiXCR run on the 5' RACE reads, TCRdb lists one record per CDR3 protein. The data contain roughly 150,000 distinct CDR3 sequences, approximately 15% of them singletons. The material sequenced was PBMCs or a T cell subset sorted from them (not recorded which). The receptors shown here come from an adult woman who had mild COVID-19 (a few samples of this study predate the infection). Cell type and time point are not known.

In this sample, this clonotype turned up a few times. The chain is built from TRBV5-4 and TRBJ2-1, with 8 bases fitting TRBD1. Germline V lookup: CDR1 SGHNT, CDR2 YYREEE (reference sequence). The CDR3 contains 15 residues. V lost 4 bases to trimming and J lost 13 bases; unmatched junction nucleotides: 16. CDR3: CASSPVPGQAESQFF. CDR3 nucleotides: TGTGCCAGCAGCCCTGTGCCGGGACAGGCGGAATCCCAGTTCTTC.

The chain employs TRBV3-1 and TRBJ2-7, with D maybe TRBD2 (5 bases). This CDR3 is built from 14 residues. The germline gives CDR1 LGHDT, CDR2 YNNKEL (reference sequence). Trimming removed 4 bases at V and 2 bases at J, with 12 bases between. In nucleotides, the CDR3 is TGTGCCAGCAGCCTCAGCGGAGTAACCTACGAGCAGTACTTC. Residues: CASSLSGVTYEQYF.

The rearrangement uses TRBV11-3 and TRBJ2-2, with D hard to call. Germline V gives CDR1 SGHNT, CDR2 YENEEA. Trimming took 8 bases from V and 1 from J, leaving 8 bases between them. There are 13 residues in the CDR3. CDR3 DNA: TGTGCCAGCGGTTGGCGGAACACCGGGGAGCTGTTTTTT. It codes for CASGWRNTGELFF.

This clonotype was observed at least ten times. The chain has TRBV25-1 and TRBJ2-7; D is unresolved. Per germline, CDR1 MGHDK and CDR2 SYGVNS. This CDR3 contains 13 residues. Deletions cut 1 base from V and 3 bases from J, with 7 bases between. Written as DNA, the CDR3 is TGTGCCAGCAGTGAATGGTCAGGCTACGAGCAGTACTTC. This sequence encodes CASSEWSGYEQYF.

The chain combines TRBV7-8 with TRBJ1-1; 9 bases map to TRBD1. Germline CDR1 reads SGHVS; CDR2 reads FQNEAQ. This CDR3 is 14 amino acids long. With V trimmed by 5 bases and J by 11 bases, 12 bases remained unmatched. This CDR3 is CASSPVPGQGKAFF. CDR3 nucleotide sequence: TGTGCCAGCAGCCCGGTCCCGGGACAGGGAAAGGCTTTCTTT.

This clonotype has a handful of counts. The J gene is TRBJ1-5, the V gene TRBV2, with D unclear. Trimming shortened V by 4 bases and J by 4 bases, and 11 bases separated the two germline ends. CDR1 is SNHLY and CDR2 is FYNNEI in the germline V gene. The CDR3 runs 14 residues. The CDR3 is CASSGSRKNQPQHF. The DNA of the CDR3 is TGTGCCAGCAGTGGTTCACGGAAAAATCAGCCCCAGCATTTT.

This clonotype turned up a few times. CDR3 in DNA: TGCAGTGCTAGGAGCGTTCTTGGGACATGGGATGGCTACACCTTC. Its translation is CSARSVLGTWDGYTF. This chain joins TRBV20-1 and TRBJ1-2; TRBD1 might be the D (6 bases). The CDR3 contains 15 residues. CDR1 and CDR2 from the germline V gene are DFQATT and SNEGSKA (reference sequence). V was shortened by 3 bases and J by 6 bases, with 20 bases between the two germline ends.

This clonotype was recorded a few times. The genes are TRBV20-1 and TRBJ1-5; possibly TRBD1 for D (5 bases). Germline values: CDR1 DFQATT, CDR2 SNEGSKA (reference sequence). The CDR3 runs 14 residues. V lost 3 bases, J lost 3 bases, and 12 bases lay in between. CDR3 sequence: CSASRGPLNQPQHF. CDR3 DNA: TGCAGTGCTAGCCGGGGACCGCTCAATCAGCCCCAGCATTTT.

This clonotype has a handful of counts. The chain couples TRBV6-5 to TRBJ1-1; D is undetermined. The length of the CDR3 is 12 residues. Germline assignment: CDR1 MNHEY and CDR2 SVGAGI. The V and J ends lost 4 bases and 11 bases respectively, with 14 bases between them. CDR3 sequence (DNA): TGTGCCAGCAGTTCCCCCCCCTCTGTTGCTTTCTTT. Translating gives CASSSPPSVAFF.

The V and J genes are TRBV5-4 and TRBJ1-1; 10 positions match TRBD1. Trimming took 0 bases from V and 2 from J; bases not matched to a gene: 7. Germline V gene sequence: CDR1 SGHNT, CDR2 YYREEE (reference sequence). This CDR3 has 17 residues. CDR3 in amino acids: CASSLVGWDRGNTEAFF. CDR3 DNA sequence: TGTGCCAGCAGCTTGGTCGGGTGGGACAGGGGAAACACTGAAGCTTTCTTT.

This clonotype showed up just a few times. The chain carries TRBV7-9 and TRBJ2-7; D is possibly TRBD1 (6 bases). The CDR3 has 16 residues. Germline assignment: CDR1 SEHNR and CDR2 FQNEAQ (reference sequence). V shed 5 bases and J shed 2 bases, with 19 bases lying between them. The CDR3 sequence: CASSVTWTENTYEQYF. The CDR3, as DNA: TGTGCCAGCAGCGTCACGTGGACAGAAAACACCTACGAGCAGTACTTC.

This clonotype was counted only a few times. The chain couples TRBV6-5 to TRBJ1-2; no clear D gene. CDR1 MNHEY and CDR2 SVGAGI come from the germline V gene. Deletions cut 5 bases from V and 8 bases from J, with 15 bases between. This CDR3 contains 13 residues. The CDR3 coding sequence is TGTGCCAGCAGTCAGACATGGATGGGGGGCTACACCTTC. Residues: CASSQTWMGGYTF.

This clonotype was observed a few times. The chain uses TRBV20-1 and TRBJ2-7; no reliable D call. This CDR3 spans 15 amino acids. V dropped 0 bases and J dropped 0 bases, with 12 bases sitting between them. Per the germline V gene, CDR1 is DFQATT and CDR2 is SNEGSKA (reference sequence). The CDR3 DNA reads TGCAGTGCTAGAGATAGCCGAGTGAGCTCCTACGAGCAGTACTTC. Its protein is CSARDSRVSSYEQYF.

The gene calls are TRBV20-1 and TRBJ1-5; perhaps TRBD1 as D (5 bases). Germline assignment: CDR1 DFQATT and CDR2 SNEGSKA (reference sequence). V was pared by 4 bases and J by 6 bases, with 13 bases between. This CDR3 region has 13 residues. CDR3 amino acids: CSAISPQGQPQHF. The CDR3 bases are TGCAGTGCTATATCCCCGCAGGGTCAGCCCCAGCATTTT.

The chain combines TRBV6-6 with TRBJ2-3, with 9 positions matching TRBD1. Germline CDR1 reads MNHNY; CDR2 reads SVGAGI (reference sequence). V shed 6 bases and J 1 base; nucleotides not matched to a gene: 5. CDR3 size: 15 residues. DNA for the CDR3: TGTGCCAGCAGCCGGGGACAGGGAGGCACAGATACGCAGTATTTT. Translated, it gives CASSRGQGGTDTQYF.

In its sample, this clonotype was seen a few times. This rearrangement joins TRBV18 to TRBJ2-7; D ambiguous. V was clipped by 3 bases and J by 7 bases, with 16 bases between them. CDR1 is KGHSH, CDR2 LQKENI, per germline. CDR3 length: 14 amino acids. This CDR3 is CASSPVDMVREQYF. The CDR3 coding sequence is TGTGCCAGCTCACCCGTAGACATGGTTCGGGAGCAGTACTTC. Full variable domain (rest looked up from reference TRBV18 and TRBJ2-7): NAGVMQNPRHLVRRRGQEARLRCSPMKGHSHVYWYRQLPEEGLKFMVYLQKENIIDESGMPKERFSAEFPKEGPSILRIQQVVRGDSAAYFCASSPVDMVREQYFGPGTRLTVT.

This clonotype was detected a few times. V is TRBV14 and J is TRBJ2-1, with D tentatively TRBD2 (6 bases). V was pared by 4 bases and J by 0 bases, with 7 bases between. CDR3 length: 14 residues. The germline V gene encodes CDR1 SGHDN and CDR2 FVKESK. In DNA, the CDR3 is TGTGCCAGCAGCCCCGGGAGCTCCTACAATGAGCAGTTCTTC. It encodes CASSPGSSYNEQFF.

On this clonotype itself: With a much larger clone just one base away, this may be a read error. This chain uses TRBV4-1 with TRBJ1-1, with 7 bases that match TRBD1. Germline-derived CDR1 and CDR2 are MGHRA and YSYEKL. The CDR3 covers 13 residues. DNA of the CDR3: TGCGACAGCAGCCCCAGGGGGTTCACTGAAGCTTTCTTT. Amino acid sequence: CDSSPRGFTEAFF.

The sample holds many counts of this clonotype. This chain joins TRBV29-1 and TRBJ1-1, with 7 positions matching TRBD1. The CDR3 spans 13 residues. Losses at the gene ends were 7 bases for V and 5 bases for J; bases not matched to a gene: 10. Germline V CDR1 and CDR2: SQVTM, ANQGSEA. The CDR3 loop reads CSARGGLWTEAFF. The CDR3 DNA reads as TGCAGCGCCCGAGGGGGCCTGTGGACTGAAGCTTTCTTT.

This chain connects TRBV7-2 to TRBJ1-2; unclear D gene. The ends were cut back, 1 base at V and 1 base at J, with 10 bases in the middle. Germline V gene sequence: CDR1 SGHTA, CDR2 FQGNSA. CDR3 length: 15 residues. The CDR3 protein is CASSLGHHDNYGYTF. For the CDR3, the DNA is TGTGCCAGCAGCTTAGGACACCACGATAACTATGGCTACACCTTC.

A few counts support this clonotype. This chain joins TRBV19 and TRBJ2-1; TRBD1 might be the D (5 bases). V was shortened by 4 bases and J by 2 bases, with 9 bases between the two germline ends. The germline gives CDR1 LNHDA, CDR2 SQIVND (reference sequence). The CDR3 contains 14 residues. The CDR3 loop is CASSNQGTYNEQFF. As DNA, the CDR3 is TGTGCCAGTAGTAACCAGGGTACCTACAATGAGCAGTTCTTC.

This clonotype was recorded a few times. As DNA, the CDR3 is TGCGCCAGCAGCCAAGCCTGGGGTAACTATGGCTACACCTTC. Translation: CASSQAWGNYGYTF. V gene TRBV4-1 combines with J gene TRBJ1-2, with D unclear. The germline CDR1 and CDR2 sequences are MGHRA and YSYEKL. This CDR3 spans 14 amino acids. The V gene lost 1 base and the J gene lost 1 base, with 7 bases spanning the gap.

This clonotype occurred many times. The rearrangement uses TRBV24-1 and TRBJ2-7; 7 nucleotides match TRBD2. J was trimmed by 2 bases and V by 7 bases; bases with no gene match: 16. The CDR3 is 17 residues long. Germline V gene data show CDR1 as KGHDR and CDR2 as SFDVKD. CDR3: CATSPGQARGRAYEQYF. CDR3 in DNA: TGTGCCACCAGCCCAGGTCAGGCGCGCGGGAGAGCCTACGAGCAGTACTTC.

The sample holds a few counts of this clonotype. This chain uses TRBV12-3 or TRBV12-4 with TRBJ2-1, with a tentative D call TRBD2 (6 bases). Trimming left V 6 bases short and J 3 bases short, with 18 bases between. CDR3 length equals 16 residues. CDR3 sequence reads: CASSPSVAADYNEQFF. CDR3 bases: TGTGCCAGCAGCCCTAGCGTGGCGGCTGACTACAATGAGCAGTTCTTC.

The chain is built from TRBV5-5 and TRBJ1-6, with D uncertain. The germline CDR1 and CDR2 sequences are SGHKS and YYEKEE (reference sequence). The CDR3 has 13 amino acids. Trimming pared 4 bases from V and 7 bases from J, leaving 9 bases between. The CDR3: CASSHHPNSPLHF. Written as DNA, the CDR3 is TGTGCCAGCAGCCACCACCCCAATTCACCCCTCCACTTT.

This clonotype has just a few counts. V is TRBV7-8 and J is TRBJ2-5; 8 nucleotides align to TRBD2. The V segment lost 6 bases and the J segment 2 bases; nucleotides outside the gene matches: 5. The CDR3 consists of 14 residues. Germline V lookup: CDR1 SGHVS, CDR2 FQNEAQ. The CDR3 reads CASRLSGGQETQYF. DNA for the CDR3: TGTGCCAGCAGATTAAGCGGGGGTCAAGAGACCCAGTACTTC. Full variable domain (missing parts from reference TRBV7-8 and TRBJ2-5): GAGVSQSPRYKVAKRGQDVALRCDPISGHVSLFWYQQALGQGPEFLTYFQNEAQLDKSGLPSDRFFAERPEGSVSTLKIQRTQQEDSAVYLCASRLSGGQETQYFGPGTRLLVL.

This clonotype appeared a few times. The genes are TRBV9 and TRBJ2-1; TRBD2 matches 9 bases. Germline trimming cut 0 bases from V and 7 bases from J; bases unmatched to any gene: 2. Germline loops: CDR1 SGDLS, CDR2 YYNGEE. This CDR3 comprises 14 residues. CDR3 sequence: CASSVVAGVNEQFF. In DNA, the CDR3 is TGTGCCAGCAGCGTAGTAGCGGGAGTGAATGAGCAGTTCTTC. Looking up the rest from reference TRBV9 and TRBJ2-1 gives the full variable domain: DSGVTQTPKHLITATGQRVTLRCSPRSGDLSVYWYQQSLDQGLQFLIQYYNGEERAKGNILERFSAQQFPDLHSELNLSSLELGDSALYFCASSVVAGVNEQFFGPGTRLTVL.

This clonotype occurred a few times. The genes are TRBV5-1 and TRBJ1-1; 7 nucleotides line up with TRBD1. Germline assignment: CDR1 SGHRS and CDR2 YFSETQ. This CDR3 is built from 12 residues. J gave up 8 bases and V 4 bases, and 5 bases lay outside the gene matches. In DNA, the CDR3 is TGCGCCAGCAGCCAAACGACAGGGGAAGCTTTCTTT. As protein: CASSQTTGEAFF.

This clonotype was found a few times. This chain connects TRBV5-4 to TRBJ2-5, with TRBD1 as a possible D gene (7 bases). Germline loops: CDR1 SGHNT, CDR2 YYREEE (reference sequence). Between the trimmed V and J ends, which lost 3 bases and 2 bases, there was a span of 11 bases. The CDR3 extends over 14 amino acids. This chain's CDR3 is CASSWRDSQETQYF. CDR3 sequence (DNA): TGTGCCAGCAGCTGGCGGGACAGTCAAGAGACCCAGTACTTC. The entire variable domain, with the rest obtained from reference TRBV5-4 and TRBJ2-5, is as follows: ETGVTQSPTHLIKTRGQQVTLRCSSQSGHNTVSWYQQALGQGPQFIFQYYREEENGRGNFPPRFSGLQFPNYSSELNVNALELDDSALYLCASSWRDSQETQYFGPGTRLLVL.

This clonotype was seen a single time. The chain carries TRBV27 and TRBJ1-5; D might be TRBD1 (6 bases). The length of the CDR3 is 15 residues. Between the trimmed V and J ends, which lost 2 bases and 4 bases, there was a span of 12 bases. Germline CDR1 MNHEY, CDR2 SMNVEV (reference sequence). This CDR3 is CASSLRGMRNQPQHF. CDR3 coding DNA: TGTGCCAGCAGTTTAAGGGGGATGAGAAATCAGCCCCAGCATTTT.

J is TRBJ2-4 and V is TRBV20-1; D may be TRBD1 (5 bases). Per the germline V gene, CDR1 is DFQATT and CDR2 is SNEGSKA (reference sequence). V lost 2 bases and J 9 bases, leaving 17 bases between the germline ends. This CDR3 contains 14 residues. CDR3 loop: CSARLPYRQGIQYF. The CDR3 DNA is TGCAGTGCTAGACTCCCCTATCGGCAGGGCATTCAGTACTTC.

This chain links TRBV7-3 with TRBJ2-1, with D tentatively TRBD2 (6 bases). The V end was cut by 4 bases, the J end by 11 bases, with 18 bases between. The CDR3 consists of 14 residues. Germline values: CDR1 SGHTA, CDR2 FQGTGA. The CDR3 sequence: CASSSGTDPLQQFF. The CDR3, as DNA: TGTGCCAGCAGCTCGGGGACTGATCCGCTTCAGCAGTTCTTC.